The 21 T cell receptor beta chains reported below all come from one sample, sequenced in a study of cytomegalovirus exposure and HLA in healthy donors. 60 Vbeta and 13 Jbeta primers were used in PCR. The table came from immunoSEQ multiplex PCR; TCRdb's copy has only in-frame clones and leaves some out. The data show roughly 120,000 clones, about 73% seen once. The sample was PBMCs. The receptors originated from a woman in her forties or fifties in good health and CMV-seropositive.

This clone was seen more than once but under ten times. CDR3 DNA sequence: TGTGCCAGCAGTGCCTTATTAGGGCGGGGGGCCAGGGATACGCAGTATTTT. It translates to CASSALLGRGARDTQYF. The V and J genes are TRBV28 and TRBJ2-3; 8 nucleotides align to TRBD2. This CDR3 has 17 residues. Germline V gene sequence: CDR1 MDHEN, CDR2 SYDVKM. V trimming: 5 bases; J trimming: 6 bases; junction bases outside the gene matches: 16. Full variable domain (outside the CDR3, taken from reference TRBV28 and TRBJ2-3): DVKVTQSSRYLVKRTGEKVFLECVQDMDHENMFWYRQDPGLGLRLIYFSYDVKMKEKGDIPEGYSVSREKKERFSLILESASTNQTSMYLCASSALLGRGARDTQYFGPGTRLTVL.

The gene calls are TRBV7-9 and TRBJ2-7; 8 nucleotides line up with TRBD1. The germline V gene encodes CDR1 SEHNR and CDR2 FQNEAQ (reference sequence). The CDR3 has 16 residues. V lost 1 base, J lost 6 bases, and 11 bases stayed unmatched. CDR3 nucleotide sequence: TGTGCCAGCAGCTTAGGTAGCAGGGGGCGGTCAGTCGAGCAGTACTTC. It is translated as CASSLGSRGRSVEQYF.

This chain joins TRBV7-2 and TRBJ2-2; no definite D call. V lost 2 bases and J lost 2, with 9 bases in between. Germline CDR1 is SGHTA and CDR2 is FQGNSA. CDR3 size: 15 residues. CDR3 protein: CASSLTFTNTGELFF. CDR3 coding DNA: TGTGCCAGCAGCTTAACTTTTACCAACACCGGGGAGCTGTTTTTT.

This clone showed up just a few times. The chain joins TRBV11-2 to TRBJ2-7, with D tentatively TRBD1 (5 bases). V lost 6 bases, J lost 9 bases, and 18 bases lay in between. CDR3 size: 13 residues. Germline CDR1 is SGHAT and CDR2 is FQNNGV. Here the CDR3 DNA reads TGTGCCAGCAGGTTCACTGACACAGGACGGCAGTACTTC. Translation gives CASRFTDTGRQYF.

The V and J genes are TRBV4-2 and TRBJ1-3; D ambiguous. CDR1 and CDR2 from the germline V gene are LGHNA and YNFKEQ. CDR3 length: 15 residues. V lost 4 bases and J lost 0, with 10 bases in between. CDR3: CASSLTVSSGNTIYF. The DNA of the CDR3 is TGTGCCAGCAGCCTTACAGTCAGCTCTGGAAACACCATATATTTT.

This clone was recorded only once. The chain links TRBV19 to TRBJ1-5, with 7 nucleotides matching TRBD1. The CDR3 spans 14 residues. CDR1 is LNHDA and CDR2 is SQIVND in the germline V gene (reference sequence). Unmatched junction bases numbered 3, after V lost 4 bases and J lost 3 bases. As DNA, the CDR3 is TGTGCCAGTAGTACGGACAGGCCCAATCAGCCCCAGCATTTT. Its protein is CASSTDRPNQPQHF.

The V and J genes are TRBV18 and TRBJ2-3; 8 bases line up with TRBD2. CDR3 length: 18 residues. Germline-derived CDR1 and CDR2 are KGHSH and LQKENI. The J segment lost 2 bases and the V segment lost 3 bases, leaving 13 bases of the junction unmatched. The CDR3 coding sequence is TGTGCCAGCTCACCGAGGTTTTCAGCGGGGGATACCACAGATACGCAGTATTTT. Its translation: CASSPRFSAGDTTDTQYF.

V is TRBV6-1 and J is TRBJ1-5, with D hard to call. V was trimmed by 3 bases and J by 0 bases, leaving 6 bases between them. This CDR3 has 14 residues. In germline, CDR1 is MNHNS, CDR2 SASEGT. The CDR3 loop is CASSDGFSNQPQHF. The DNA for the CDR3 is TGTGCCAGCAGTGACGGGTTTAGCAATCAGCCCCAGCATTTT.

V and J are TRBV19 and TRBJ1-1; 8 nucleotides align to TRBD1. Germline loops: CDR1 LNHDA, CDR2 SQIVND (reference sequence). Trimming removed 7 bases from V and 3 bases from J; junction bases left unmatched: 7. This CDR3 is built from 14 residues. This CDR3 reads CASIPGGSYTEAFF. CDR3 bases: TGTGCCAGTATACCAGGGGGCAGCTACACTGAAGCTTTCTTT.

The chain combines TRBV10-3 with TRBJ1-2; the D gene is possibly TRBD1 (5 bases). This CDR3 is 13 amino acids long. CDR1 is ENHRY and CDR2 is SYGVKD in the germline V gene. Trimming took 4 bases from V and 2 from J, leaving 8 bases between them. Here the CDR3 DNA reads TGTGCCATCAGTGGGGCAGGGAACTATGGCTACACCTTC. Encoded protein: CAISGAGNYGYTF.

This chain joins TRBV7-9 and TRBJ2-7; tentative D call: TRBD1 (6 bases). Trimming pared 5 bases from V and 4 bases from J, leaving 18 bases between. Germline CDR1 reads SEHNR; CDR2 reads FQNEAQ (reference sequence). This CDR3 is 15 amino acids long. The CDR3 here is CASSPAAQGIYEQYF. CDR3 nucleotide sequence: TGTGCCAGCAGCCCGGCCGCCCAGGGGATATACGAGCAGTACTTC.

The chain employs TRBV10-3 and TRBJ2-2, with D perhaps matching TRBD1 (6 bases). The CDR3 has 17 residues. Germline CDR1 and CDR2: ENHRY and SYGVKD. The V and J ends lost 4 bases and 0 bases respectively, with 15 bases between them. CDR3 bases: TGTGCCATCAGTGGGGCAGGAGCAGGGGCGAACACCGGGGAGCTGTTTTTT. This sequence encodes CAISGAGAGANTGELFF.

The CDR3, as DNA: TGTGCCAGTAGTGTTACAGGGGCTCGTAATGAAAAACTGTTTTTT. This codes for CASSVTGARNEKLFF. V gene TRBV19 combines with J gene TRBJ1-4, with 7 positions matching TRBD1. Germline V CDR1 and CDR2: LNHDA, SQIVND (reference sequence). The V segment lost 5 bases and the J segment 4 bases; nucleotides outside the gene matches: 7. The CDR3 loop spans 15 amino acids. The full variable domain, with the rest looked up from reference TRBV19 and TRBJ1-4, is DGGITQSPKYLFRKEGQNVTLSCEQNLNHDAMYWYRQDPGQGLRLIYYSQIVNDFQKGDIAEGYSVSREKKESFPLTVTSAQKNPTAFYLCASSVTGARNEKLFFGSGTQLSVL.

V usage is TRBV7-2 and J usage is TRBJ2-5, with D tentatively TRBD2 (7 bases). This CDR3 has 14 residues. Trimming left V 5 bases short and J 0 bases short, with 10 bases between. Germline CDR1 SGHTA, CDR2 FQGNSA. DNA of the CDR3: TGTGCCAGCAGCGGGGGGGCACACCAAGAGACCCAGTACTTC. Protein sequence: CASSGGAHQETQYF.

The DNA for the CDR3 is TGTGCCAGCAGTGTAAATTACGAGCAGTACTTC. This codes for CASSVNYEQYF. The rearrangement joins TRBV2 to TRBJ2-7; D is ambiguous. Germline V gene sequence: CDR1 SNHLY, CDR2 FYNNEI. V was shortened by 4 bases and J by 4 bases, with 5 bases between the two germline ends. The CDR3 totals 11 residues.

This chain links TRBV7-9 with TRBJ1-2; D may be TRBD1 (5 bases). The CDR3 is 15 amino acids. V shed 4 bases and J shed 5 bases, with 17 bases lying between them. Per germline, CDR1 SEHNR and CDR2 FQNEAQ (reference sequence). The CDR3 loop reads CASSSRDWGIYGYTF. CDR3 coding DNA: TGTGCCAGCAGCTCCCGGGACTGGGGGATATATGGCTACACCTTC.

The rearrangement joins TRBV25-1 to TRBJ2-5; D is undetermined. The ends were cut back, 1 base at V and 3 bases at J, with 9 bases in the middle. This CDR3 contains 14 residues. In germline, CDR1 is MGHDK, CDR2 SYGVNS. CDR3 sequence: CASSELTEKETQYF. The DNA of the CDR3 is TGTGCCAGCAGTGAATTAACAGAAAAAGAGACCCAGTACTTC.

The J gene is TRBJ1-2, the V gene TRBV5-1; 11 bases are shared with TRBD1. The CDR3 consists of 17 residues. Trimming removed 0 bases from V and 8 bases from J; junction bases left unmatched: 12. Germline loops: CDR1 SGHRS, CDR2 YFSETQ. The CDR3 DNA is TGCGCCAGCAGCTTGGAGGGACAGGGGGTCTCAGTACGGGGCTACACCTTC. Its protein product is CASSLEGQGVSVRGYTF.

This clone was detected a few times. The chain uses TRBV6-1 and TRBJ2-7, with a tentative D call TRBD1 (6 bases). Trimming removed 7 bases at V and 0 bases at J, with 13 bases between. The CDR3 covers 14 residues. Germline values: CDR1 MNHNS, CDR2 SASEGT. CDR3 sequence: CASTIMDSSYEQYF. CDR3 DNA sequence: TGTGCCAGCACCATTATGGACAGCTCCTACGAGCAGTACTTC.

The gene calls are TRBV2 and TRBJ1-1; TRBD1 matches at 8 bases. In germline, CDR1 is SNHLY, CDR2 FYNNEI. The CDR3 loop spans 14 amino acids. V dropped 6 bases and J dropped 4; count of bases not matched to a gene: 7. The CDR3 is CASRGTGRGTEAFF. CDR3 nucleotide sequence: TGTGCCAGCAGGGGGACAGGTAGGGGCACTGAAGCTTTCTTT.

This clone was detected only a few times. The V call is TRBV5-6, the J call TRBJ1-1, with D perhaps matching TRBD1 (5 bases). The germline V gene has CDR1 SGHDT and CDR2 YYEEEE. The CDR3 totals 14 residues. V was clipped by 2 bases and J by 3 bases, with 11 bases between them. This chain's CDR3 is CASSLKQAYTEAFF. The DNA for the CDR3 is TGTGCCAGCAGCTTAAAACAGGCATACACTGAAGCTTTCTTT. Filled out from reference TRBV5-6 and TRBJ1-1, the complete variable domain reads DAGVTQSPTHLIKTRGQQVTLRCSPKSGHDTVSWYQQALGQGPQFIFQYYEEEERQRGNFPDRFSGHQFPNYSSELNVNALLLGDSALYLCASSLKQAYTEAFFGQGTRLTVV.